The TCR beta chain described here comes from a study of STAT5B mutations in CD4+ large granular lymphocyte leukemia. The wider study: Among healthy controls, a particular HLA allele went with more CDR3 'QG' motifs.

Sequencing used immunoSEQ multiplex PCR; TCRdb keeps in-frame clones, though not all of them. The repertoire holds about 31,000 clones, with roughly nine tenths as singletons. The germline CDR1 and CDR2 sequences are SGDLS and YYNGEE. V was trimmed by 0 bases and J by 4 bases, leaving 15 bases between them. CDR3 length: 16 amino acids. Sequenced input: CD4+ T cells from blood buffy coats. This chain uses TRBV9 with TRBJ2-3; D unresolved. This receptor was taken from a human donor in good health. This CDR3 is CASSVGSNTLSDTQYF. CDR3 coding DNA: TGTGCCAGCAGCGTAGGAAGCAACACGCTTTCAGATACGCAGTATTTT.